The present entry profiles one T cell receptor beta chain with its context. 60 Vbeta and 13 Jbeta primers were used in PCR. Clones were read by immunoSEQ multiplex PCR, and TCRdb kept only the in-frame ones, dropping some. This repertoire shows more than 150,000 clones, around 82% found once; its top ten account for 2% to 3%. The CDR3 has 15 residues. Germline loops: CDR1 SGHNT, CDR2 YYREEE (reference sequence). V was shortened by 2 bases and J by 0 bases, with 9 bases between the two germline ends. The data belong to a study of cytomegalovirus exposure and HLA in healthy donors. Likely unrecorded immune exposures existed in these nominally healthy donors.

This sequence originates from a woman in her thirties in good health and CMV-seropositive. The rearrangement uses TRBV5-4 and TRBJ2-1; no firm D call. Sequencing input: PBMCs. CDR3 DNA sequence: TGTGCCAGCAGCTTCGACATTGGCTCCTACAATGAGCAGTTCTTC. Translating it yields CASSFDIGSYNEQFF.